Reported below is one T cell receptor (beta chain). Its antigen is unidentified. Profiling relied on immunoSEQ multiplex PCR, and the TCRdb table lists in-frame clones only, not all of them. The repertoire includes 15,000 to 20,000 clones, more than 75% of them detected once, and 15% to 19% sits in the top ten. The unexposed donors gave CD4+ T cells in about 2010-2018, prior to COVID-19. The cells were cultured for 10 days before CD4+ T cells were isolated. Unexposed-donor CD4+ T cells were probed with SARS-CoV-2 S/N and four cold-coronavirus spikes, cells permitting. This sample was taken from a study of CD4 T cells in relation to SARS-CoV-2 and coronaviruses. The CDR3 covers 12 residues. V gave up 11 bases and J gave up 1 base, with 11 bases separating them. Per germline, CDR1 LNHDA and CDR2 SQIVND (reference sequence).

This chain uses TRBV19 with TRBJ1-1, with D maybe TRBD1 (6 bases). This receptor was taken from a human donor in good health. The sequencing input was CD4+ T cells from PBMCs, cultured in vitro. The CDR3 DNA reads as TGTGCCTCCGGGACACCGAACACTGAAGCTTTCTTT. It translates to CASGTPNTEAFF.